One sample yielded the 25 T cell receptor beta chains listed below, sequenced in a study of blood T cell repertoires in COVID-19. Some clones are missing from TCRdb's copy, which holds only in-frame ones; the method was immunoSEQ multiplex PCR. The table lists 250,000 or so clones, approximately 83% of them singletons. Sequenced input: peripheral blood. These receptors were obtained from a man aged 25 to 40 who had recovered from COVID-19.

The chain combines TRBV5-8 with TRBJ1-2, with no clear D. Germline CDR1 and CDR2: SGHTS and YDEGEE. Trimming stripped 3 bases from V and 4 bases from J, with 10 bases between. The CDR3 loop spans 13 amino acids. In DNA, the CDR3 is TGTGCCAGCAGCTCTTCCACAGTCTATGGCTACACCTTC. Residues: CASSSSTVYGYTF.

The chain recombines TRBV29-1 with TRBJ1-3; D is uncertain. Germline V CDR1 and CDR2: SQVTM, ANQGSEA. CDR3 length: 16 residues. Trimming removed 1 base at V and 4 bases at J, with 17 bases between. The CDR3 spells CSVEGTSPGEGNTIYF. CDR3 nucleotides: TGCAGCGTTGAAGGCACCTCCCCGGGTGAGGGAAACACCATATATTTT.

This clone was counted once. As DNA, the CDR3 is TGTGCCAGCGGCCTTGGGACTAGCGGGGGGTTTTGGGCCGGGGAGCTGTTTTTT. Residues: CASGLGTSGGFWAGELFF. V gene TRBV5-6 combines with J gene TRBJ2-2; TRBD2 matches 15 bases. This CDR3 region has 18 residues. Germline V lookup: CDR1 SGHDT, CDR2 YYEEEE. The ends lost 7 bases at V and 6 bases at J; junction bases unmatched: 13.

The CDR3 DNA reads TGTGCCAGCAGCCAATACGAATGGGGACAGGGGTATGATTCACCCCTCCACTTT. This translates into CASSQYEWGQGYDSPLHF. This chain joins TRBV7-6 and TRBJ1-6, with TRBD1 matching over 10 bases. V lost 5 bases to trimming and J lost 8 bases; unmatched junction nucleotides: 15. This CDR3 comprises 18 residues. The germline CDR1 and CDR2 sequences are SGHVS and FNYEAQ.

The V call is TRBV9, the J call TRBJ1-2, with TRBD1 identical over 11 bases. Germline CDR1 reads SGDLS; CDR2 reads YYNGEE. The CDR3 sequence is 15 residues long. V dropped 4 bases and J dropped 6; count of bases not matched to a gene: 8. The CDR3 loop reads CASSTWDRGWDGYTF. The CDR3 bases are TGTGCCAGCAGCACCTGGGACAGGGGGTGGGATGGCTACACCTTC.

This clone has more than one count but fewer than ten. V usage is TRBV6-5 and J usage is TRBJ2-4; the match to TRBD2 covers 7 bases. CDR1 and CDR2 from the germline V gene are MNHEY and SVGAGI. CDR3 size: 11 residues. With V trimmed by 6 bases and J by 13 bases, 6 bases remained unmatched. CDR3 DNA: TGTGCCAGCAGCCACGGGGGGTCCCAGTACTTC. Its translation is CASSHGGSQYF.

V usage is TRBV3-1 (or the pseudogene TRBV3-2) and J usage is TRBJ1-1; D is unresolved. Germline loops: CDR1 LGHDT, CDR2 YNNKEL (reference sequence). The CDR3 contains 12 residues. The ends were cut back, 6 bases at V and 5 bases at J, with 10 bases in the middle. The chain's CDR3 is CASSREGTEAFF. The CDR3 DNA reads as TGTGCCAGCAGTAGGGAGGGAACTGAAGCTTTCTTT.

DNA for the CDR3: TGTGCCAGCAGCTTACACGGGGGCGAGCAGTACGTC. Protein: CASSLHGGEQYV. This rearrangement joins TRBV13 to TRBJ2-7; possibly TRBD2 for D (6 bases). In germline, CDR1 is PRHDT, CDR2 FYEKMQ (reference sequence). V gave up 2 bases and J gave up 6 bases, with 8 bases separating them. The CDR3 has 12 residues.

The CDR3 reads CASSYSLGQGDPKYF. CDR3 nucleotides: TGTGCCAGCAGTTACTCTCTGGGACAGGGGGATCCGAAGTACTTC. The chain couples TRBV6-5 to TRBJ2-7; 11 bases match TRBD1. Looked up from germline, CDR1 is MNHEY and CDR2 is SVGAGI. The V and J ends lost 0 bases and 11 bases, in that order; junction bases with no gene match: 9. CDR3 length: 15 residues.

This clone appeared once. J is TRBJ1-6 and V is TRBV14, with D unresolved. The CDR3 runs to 13 residues. With 0 bases removed from V and 10 bases from J, the gap between germline ends came to 7 bases. CDR1 and CDR2 (germline): SGHDN, FVKESK. CDR3 DNA: TGTGCCAGCAGCCAAGACAGGCGCTCACCCCTCCACTTT. Encoded protein: CASSQDRRSPLHF.

The chain is built from TRBV2 and TRBJ2-7; a possible D gene is TRBD1 (5 bases). The V end lost 6 bases, the J end lost 5 bases, and 5 bases lay between the germline ends. The CDR3 has 10 residues. Germline loops: CDR1 SNHLY, CDR2 FYNNEI. Here the CDR3 reads CASRGHEQYF. The CDR3 DNA reads as TGTGCCAGCAGGGGGCACGAGCAGTACTTC.

Note on this clone: Other DNA sequences from this sample encode an identical CDR3 as well. CDR3 protein: CASSSRPRDSVYNEQFF. The CDR3, as DNA: TGTGCCAGCAGCTCCCGCCCCCGAGACAGTGTATACAATGAGCAGTTCTTC. V usage is TRBV7-8 and J usage is TRBJ2-1, with D tentatively TRBD1 (5 bases). The CDR3 runs to 17 residues. The V gene's germline CDR1 is SGHVS and CDR2 FQNEAQ. Trimming pared 4 bases from V and 4 bases from J, leaving 20 bases between.

This rearrangement joins TRBV5-5 to TRBJ1-5; D remains ambiguous. The CDR3 is 15 residues long. Germline V lookup: CDR1 SGHKS, CDR2 YYEKEE (reference sequence). V lost 0 bases and J 1 base, leaving 8 bases between the germline ends. DNA for the CDR3: TGTGCCAGCAGCTTGGGGGAGGTGAGCAATCAGCCCCAGCATTTT. This codes for CASSLGEVSNQPQHF.

The gene calls are TRBV2 and TRBJ1-2, with 10 bases matching TRBD1. Germline trimming cut 8 bases from V and 9 bases from J; bases unmatched to any gene: 3. CDR1 and CDR2 (germline): SNHLY, FYNNEI. This CDR3 has 11 residues. The CDR3 loop is CASWGQGRYTF. In DNA form, the CDR3 reads TGTGCCAGCTGGGGACAGGGGCGCTACACCTTC.

In its sample, this clone was seen once. The chain is built from TRBV7-2 and TRBJ1-5; no firm D call. The CDR3 has 15 residues. Germline V lookup: CDR1 SGHTA, CDR2 FQGNSA. Trimming removed 1 base from V and 3 bases from J, with 10 bases in between. The CDR3 reads CASSLVGDTNQPQHF. The DNA for the CDR3 is TGTGCCAGCAGCTTAGTCGGGGATACCAATCAGCCCCAGCATTTT.

This chain links TRBV7-6 with TRBJ1-1, with TRBD1 matching 7 bases. Germline V lookup: CDR1 SGHVS, CDR2 FNYEAQ. J gave up 1 base and V 1 base, and 3 bases lay outside the gene matches. This CDR3 has 15 amino acids. DNA of the CDR3: TGTGCCAGCAGCTTAGGACAGGGTTCGAACACTGAAGCTTTCTTT. This encodes CASSLGQGSNTEAFF.

CDR3 amino acids: CASLLDTEAFF. The CDR3 nucleotides are TGTGCCAGCCTCCTTGACACTGAAGCTTTCTTT. The chain joins TRBV2 to TRBJ1-1; no clear D gene. There are 11 residues in the CDR3. Trimming shortened V by 8 bases and J by 3 bases, and 7 bases separated the two germline ends. Germline-derived CDR1 and CDR2 are SNHLY and FYNNEI.

This sequence joins TRBV18 and TRBJ1-1, with D hard to call. This CDR3 has 18 amino acids. CDR1 and CDR2 (germline): KGHSH, LQKENI. The V gene lost 4 bases and the J gene lost 8 bases, with 29 bases spanning the gap. The CDR3 loop reads CASSLKPLGGSVSTEAFF. CDR3 in DNA: TGTGCCAGCTCACTAAAACCTTTGGGTGGCTCGGTTAGCACCGAAGCTTTCTTT.

The rearrangement uses TRBV5-4 and TRBJ1-1; D not certain. Germline assignment: CDR1 SGHNT and CDR2 YYREEE (reference sequence). CDR3 length equals 16 residues. Trimming pared 1 base from V and 0 bases from J, leaving 13 bases between. The chain's CDR3 is CASSLRLGRVNTEAFF. In DNA form, the CDR3 reads TGTGCCAGCAGCTTGAGGTTAGGGAGGGTGAACACTGAAGCTTTCTTT.

J is TRBJ2-2 and V is TRBV9; weak D call: TRBD1 (5 bases). The CDR3 length is 17 residues. The V end lost 0 bases, the J end lost 2 bases, and 14 bases lay between the germline ends. Germline V CDR1 and CDR2: SGDLS, YYNGEE. CDR3 residues: CASSVAIETDNTGELFF. The CDR3 nucleotides read TGTGCCAGCAGCGTAGCCATTGAGACAGATAACACCGGGGAGCTGTTTTTT.

This chain uses TRBV29-1 with TRBJ2-2, with D possibly being TRBD2 (5 bases). CDR1 SQVTM and CDR2 ANQGSEA come from the germline V gene. V shed 3 bases and J shed 4 bases, with 6 bases lying between them. The CDR3 has 12 amino acids. The CDR3 bases are TGCAGCGTTGATCGGGGCACCGGGGAGCTGTTTTTT. This gives the protein CSVDRGTGELFF.

This chain links TRBV28 with TRBJ1-1; the match to TRBD1 covers 9 bases. After removal of 5 bases from V and 0 bases from J, the junction contained 7 bases not matched to a gene. In germline, CDR1 is MDHEN, CDR2 SYDVKM. The CDR3 sequence is 16 residues long. CDR3 amino acids: CASSNAGTGLNTEAFF. In DNA, the CDR3 is TGTGCCAGCAGTAATGCCGGGACAGGGTTGAACACTGAAGCTTTCTTT.

The chain carries TRBV7-9 and TRBJ1-4; 11 nucleotides match TRBD1. With 4 bases clipped from V and 4 bases from J, the junction kept 5 bases outside the gene matches. The CDR3 length is 16 residues. The V gene's germline CDR1 is SEHNR and CDR2 FQNEAQ (reference sequence). The CDR3 DNA reads as TGTGCCAGCAGCTATGGGGACAGGGGGAATAATGAAAAACTGTTTTTT. It translates to CASSYGDRGNNEKLFF.

This clone was counted once. The chain combines TRBV5-1 with TRBJ2-7, with a tentative D call TRBD1 (5 bases). This CDR3 region has 16 residues. V was shortened by 3 bases and J by 3 bases, with 19 bases between the two germline ends. Germline loops: CDR1 SGHRS, CDR2 YFSETQ. The DNA of the CDR3 is TGCGCCAGCAGCTCGGGTCAGGGAATAGAACTCTACGAGCAGTACTTC. Translation gives CASSSGQGIELYEQYF. The whole variable domain, remainder taken from reference TRBV5-1 and TRBJ2-7, is KAGVTQTPRYLIKTRGQQVTLSCSPISGHRSVSWYQQTPGQGLQFLFEYFSETQRNKGNFPGRFSGRQFSNSRSEMNVSTLELGDSALYLCASSSGQGIELYEQYFGPGTRLTVT.

This chain links TRBV5-4 with TRBJ2-1, with D hard to call. V was clipped by 4 bases and J by 7 bases, with 12 bases between them. Germline values: CDR1 SGHNT, CDR2 YYREEE (reference sequence). The CDR3 totals 13 residues. CDR3 protein: CASSPGASNEQFF. In DNA form, the CDR3 reads TGTGCCAGCAGCCCAGGCGCCTCTAATGAGCAGTTCTTC.